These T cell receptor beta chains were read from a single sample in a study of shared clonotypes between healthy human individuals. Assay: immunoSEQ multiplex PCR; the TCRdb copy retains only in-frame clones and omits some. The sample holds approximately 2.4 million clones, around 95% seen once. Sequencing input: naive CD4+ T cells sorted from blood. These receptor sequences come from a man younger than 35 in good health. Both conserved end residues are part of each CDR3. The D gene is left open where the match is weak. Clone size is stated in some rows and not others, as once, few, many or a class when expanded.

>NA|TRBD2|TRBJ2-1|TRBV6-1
TGTGCCAGCAGTGACCAAGGACTAGCGGTCAATGAGCAGTTCTTC
CASSDQGLAVNEQFF
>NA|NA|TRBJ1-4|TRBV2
TGTGCCACCGGGAGAGTAACTTATGAAAAACTGTTTTTT
CATGRVTYEKLFF
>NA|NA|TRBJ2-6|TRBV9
TGTGCCAGCAGCCCTGGGGCACAGGGTATGGCCTCTGGGGCCAACGTCCTGACTTTC
CASSPGAQGMASGANVLTF
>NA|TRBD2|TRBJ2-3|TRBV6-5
TGTGCCAGCAGCCTAGCGGGGGCTATAGATACGCAGTATTTT
CASSLAGAIDTQYF
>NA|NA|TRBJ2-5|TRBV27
TGTGCCAGCAGTTTTCGAGGGACGTCAAAGACCCAGTACTTC
CASSFRGTSKTQYF
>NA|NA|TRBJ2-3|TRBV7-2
TGTGCCAGCAGCTTAGGGGCGGCAGATACGCAGTATTTT
CASSLGAADTQYF
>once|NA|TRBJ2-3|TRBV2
TGTGCCAGCAGGAGGACCTTCACAGATACGCAGTATTTT
CASRRTFTDTQYF
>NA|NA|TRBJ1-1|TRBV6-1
TGTGCCAGCAGTTCGACAGTTAACACTGAAGCTTTCTTT
CASSSTVNTEAFF
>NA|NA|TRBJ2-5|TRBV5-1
TGCGCCAGCAGCTCGAACCCTTCCCGGGAGACCCAGTACTTC
CASSSNPSRETQYF
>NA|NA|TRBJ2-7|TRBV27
TGTGCCAGCAGTTTATTCCCCGGCTACGAGCAGTACTTC
CASSLFPGYEQYF
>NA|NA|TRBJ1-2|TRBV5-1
TGCGCCAGCAGCCCCCGGGGGGCAGCTATGACCGTTGAGGGCTACACCTTC
CASSPRGAAMTVEGYTF
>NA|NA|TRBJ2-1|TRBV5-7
TGTGCCAGCAGCCCCAGCCCTAGCGACCACAATGAGCAGTTCTTC
CASSPSPSDHNEQFF
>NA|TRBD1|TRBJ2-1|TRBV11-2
TGTGCCAGCAGGGGGACAGGGGGACATGAGCAGTTCTTC
CASRGTGGHEQFF
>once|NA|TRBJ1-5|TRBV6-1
TGTGCCAGCAGTGAGGTTAGGGCGGGCAATCAGCCCCAGCATTTT
CASSEVRAGNQPQHF
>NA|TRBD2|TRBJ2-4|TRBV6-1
TGTGCCAGCAAGAGCGGGAGGGTCGAAAACATTCAGTACTTC
CASKSGRVENIQYF
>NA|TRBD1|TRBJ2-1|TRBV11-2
TGTGCCAGCAGCTTAGGGACAGGGAAAAACGACAATGAGCAGTTCTTC
CASSLGTGKNDNEQFF
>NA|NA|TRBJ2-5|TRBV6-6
TGTGCCAGCACATCCGAGGGGTGGACCCAGTACTTC
CASTSEGWTQYF
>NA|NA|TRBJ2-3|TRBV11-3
TGTGCCAGCAGCTTAGAACAGTCAGATACGCAGTATTTT
CASSLEQSDTQYF
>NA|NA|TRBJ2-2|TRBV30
TGTGCCTGGAGAAACCTAGCGAACACCGGGGAGCTGTTTTTT
CAWRNLANTGELFF
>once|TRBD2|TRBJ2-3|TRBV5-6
TGTGCCAGCAGCTTGGGCGGGGCTCTAGCGGGAGGCACAGATACGCAGTATTTT
CASSLGGALAGGTDTQYF
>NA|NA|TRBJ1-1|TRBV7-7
TGTGCTAGCAGCTTAGGTCGGGGAGAAAACACTGAAGCTTTCTTT
CASSLGRGENTEAFF
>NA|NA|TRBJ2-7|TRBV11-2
TGTGCCAGCAGCTTCACCCCTGGGTACTCGGGCGAGCAGTACTTC
CASSFTPGYSGEQYF
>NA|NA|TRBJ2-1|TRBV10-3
TGTGCCATCAGTGGGCCGCCAGCAAGCTCCTACAATGAGCAGTTCTTC
CAISGPPASSYNEQFF
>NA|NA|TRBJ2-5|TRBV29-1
TGCAGCGTGAGGCTTAGGCTAGCGGAGACCCAGTACTTC
CSVRLRLAETQYF
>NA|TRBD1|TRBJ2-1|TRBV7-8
TGTGCCAGCAGTTTCGACAGGGTGAGATACAATGAGCAGTTCTTC
CASSFDRVRYNEQFF
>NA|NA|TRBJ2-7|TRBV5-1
TGCGCCAGCAGCTTGGCCGGGGGACTCTCCTACGAGCAGTACTTC
CASSLAGGLSYEQYF
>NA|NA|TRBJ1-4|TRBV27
TGTGCCAGCAGTCCCCAGGACAAGGGAAATGAAAAACTGTTTTTT
CASSPQDKGNEKLFF
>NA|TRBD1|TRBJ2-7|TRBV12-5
TGTGCTAGTGGTTTGGTAATAGGGACAGGGGGCTACGAGCAGTACTTC
CASGLVIGTGGYEQYF
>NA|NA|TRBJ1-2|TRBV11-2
TGTGCCAGCAGCTTCCGGGCTAACTATGGCTACACCTTC
CASSFRANYGYTF
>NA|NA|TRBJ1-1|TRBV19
TGTGCCAGTAGTATAGCGGGAAGCCTGGGCACTGAAGCTTTCTTT
CASSIAGSLGTEAFF
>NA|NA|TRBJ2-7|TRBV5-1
TGCGCCAGCAGCTTGGACACCCACGAGCAGTACTTC
CASSLDTHEQYF
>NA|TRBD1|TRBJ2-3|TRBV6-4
TGTGCCAGCAGTGACTCTCTAGACAGGGCGCGTACAGATACGCAGTATTTT
CASSDSLDRARTDTQYF
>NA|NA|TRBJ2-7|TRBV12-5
TGTGCTAGTGGTTCCCTAACCAGAGACTCCTACGAGCAGTACTTC
CASGSLTRDSYEQYF
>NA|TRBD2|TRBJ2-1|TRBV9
TGTGCCAGCAGCGTTAGTCGGGGGGCCTACAATGAGCAGTTCTTC
CASSVSRGAYNEQFF
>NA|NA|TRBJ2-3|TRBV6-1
TGTGCCAGCAGGGGGGCCGGCACAGATACGCAGTATTTT
CASRGAGTDTQYF
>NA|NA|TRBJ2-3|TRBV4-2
TGTGCCAGCAGCCAAGAGTGGACCTCTAGCACAGATACGCAGTATTTT
CASSQEWTSSTDTQYF